These 18 T cell receptor beta chains were all obtained from the same sample, sequenced in a study of CXCR3-negative and CXCR3-positive naive CD8 T cells. UMI-tagged TRB cDNA libraries were built via 5' RACE. TCRdb reanalyzed the 5' RACE reads and collapses them to one entry per CDR3 protein, without DNA. The sample is made up of roughly 56,000 distinct CDR3 sequences, and the top ten hold approximately 0.43% of it. Sequencing was carried out using naive CXCR3- CD8+ T cells from blood. Stated subset: CD45RO-CCR7+CD27+CD95- naive CD8+ T cells lacking CXCR3 (TNR3-). The receptors shown here come from a human donor in good health. Some clones in this sample may be carry-over from other donors' samples.

This chain links TRBV7-9 with TRBJ2-3; TCRdb picks TRBD1, but there is no DNA to check that call. CDR3 size: 16 residues. The germline gives CDR1 SEHNR, CDR2 FQNEAQ (reference sequence). This CDR3 is CASSLGRGRDTDTQYF.

V usage is TRBV5-1 and J usage is TRBJ2-3. Germline V gives CDR1 SGHRS, CDR2 YFSETQ. The CDR3 loop spans 15 amino acids. The CDR3 region is CASSLEGMVTDTQYF.

The chain uses TRBV27 and TRBJ1-2. Germline CDR1 and CDR2: MNHEY and SMNVEV (reference sequence). CDR3 size: 13 residues. CDR3 residues: CASTLGANYGYTF.

The chain couples TRBV20-1 to TRBJ1-1; checking the TCRdb D call of TRBD1 is not possible without DNA. CDR3 length: 14 amino acids. CDR1 is DFQATT, CDR2 SNEGSKA, per germline (reference sequence). The CDR3 loop reads CSAPPLGGGTEAFF.

This CDR3 is CASSLRDQSEFF. The V gene is TRBV5-1, the J gene TRBJ2-1. The germline gives CDR1 SGHRS, CDR2 YFSETQ. This CDR3 is built from 12 residues.

J is TRBJ2-3 and V is TRBV5-5; there is no DNA to check the TCRdb D call of TRBD1. CDR1 SGHKS and CDR2 YYEKEE come from the germline V gene (reference sequence). There are 16 residues in the CDR3. The CDR3 here is CASSLGDSFYGDTQYF.

The rearrangement joins TRBV4-3 to TRBJ2-2. CDR1 and CDR2 (germline): LGHNA, YSLEER. The CDR3 sequence is 14 residues long. CDR3 protein: CASSQDRTTGELFF.

The gene calls are TRBV5-1 and TRBJ2-7. This CDR3 spans 11 amino acids. Looked up from germline, CDR1 is SGHRS and CDR2 is YFSETQ. The CDR3 sequence: CASSSGYEQYF.

The chain combines TRBV25-1 with TRBJ2-5; lacking DNA, the TRBD1 call made by TCRdb goes unchecked. This CDR3 comprises 15 residues. Germline values: CDR1 MGHDK, CDR2 SYGVNS. The CDR3 loop reads CASSKGQAWEETQYF.

This chain links TRBV29-1 with TRBJ2-7; no DNA is available, so the TRBD1 call from TCRdb remains unchecked. The CDR3 is made up of 13 amino acids. Germline-derived CDR1 and CDR2 are SQVTM and ANQGSEA. CDR3: CSGGLAELGEQYF.

The chain carries TRBV29-1 and TRBJ2-1; lacking DNA, the TRBD1 call made by TCRdb goes unchecked. The CDR3 extends over 11 amino acids. In germline, CDR1 is SQVTM, CDR2 ANQGSEA. The CDR3 loop reads CSVVGAGEQFF.

V gene TRBV14 combines with J gene TRBJ2-3. Germline V gives CDR1 SGHDN, CDR2 FVKESK. The CDR3 length is 15 residues. The CDR3 is CASSQVLATTDTQYF.

The rearrangement joins TRBV6-5 to TRBJ2-7; without DNA, the TCRdb call of TRBD2 cannot be checked. CDR1 and CDR2 from the germline V gene are MNHEY and SVGAGI. This CDR3 is 16 amino acids long. The CDR3 reads CASSDGSGEGRHEQYF.

The CDR3 sequence is CAIRSPGRAEDTQYF. V usage is TRBV10-3 and J usage is TRBJ2-3; TCRdb's D call, TRBD1, is unchecked because there is no DNA. CDR1 and CDR2 (germline): ENHRY, SYGVKD. This CDR3 has 15 residues.

This chain connects TRBV20-1 to TRBJ2-7; the D gene TCRdb calls, TRBD2, cannot be checked with no DNA. The CDR3 extends over 15 amino acids. CDR1 is DFQATT and CDR2 is SNEGSKA in the germline V gene (reference sequence). The CDR3: CSARSSGGYSYEQYF.

This sequence joins TRBV11-2 and TRBJ1-6; with no DNA, the TCRdb D assignment of TRBD1 cannot be verified. This CDR3 comprises 14 residues. The germline V gene has CDR1 SGHAT and CDR2 FQNNGV. The CDR3 spells CASSPGAVYSPLHF.

V is TRBV20-1 and J is TRBJ2-1. The CDR3 is 12 amino acids. Germline lookup yields CDR1 DFQATT and CDR2 SNEGSKA (reference sequence). CDR3 amino acids: CSARVLGSEQFF.

The V call is TRBV6-5, the J call TRBJ2-1; TCRdb indicates TRBD2, and absent DNA this call remains unverified. Looked up from germline, CDR1 is MNHEY and CDR2 is SVGAGI. CDR3 length equals 15 residues. The CDR3 sequence is CASSRLAGGYNEQFF.